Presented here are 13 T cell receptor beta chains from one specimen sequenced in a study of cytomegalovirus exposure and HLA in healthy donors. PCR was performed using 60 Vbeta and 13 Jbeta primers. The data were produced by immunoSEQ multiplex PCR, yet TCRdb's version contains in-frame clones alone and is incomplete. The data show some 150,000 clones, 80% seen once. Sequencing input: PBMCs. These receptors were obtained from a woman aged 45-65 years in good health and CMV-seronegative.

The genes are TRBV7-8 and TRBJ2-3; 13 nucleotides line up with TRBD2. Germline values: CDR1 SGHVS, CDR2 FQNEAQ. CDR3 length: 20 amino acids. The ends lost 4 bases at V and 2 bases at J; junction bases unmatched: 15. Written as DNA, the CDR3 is TGTGCCAGCAGCTATTATCCCGGGACTAGCGGGGCGGACCTCACAGATACGCAGTATTTT. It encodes CASSYYPGTSGADLTDTQYF.

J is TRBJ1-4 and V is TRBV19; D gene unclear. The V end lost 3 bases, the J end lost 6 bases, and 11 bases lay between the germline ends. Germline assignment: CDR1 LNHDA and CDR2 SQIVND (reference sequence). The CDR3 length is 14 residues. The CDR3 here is CASSISTGDEKLFF. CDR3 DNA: TGTGCCAGTAGTATCTCAACCGGGGATGAAAAACTGTTTTTT.

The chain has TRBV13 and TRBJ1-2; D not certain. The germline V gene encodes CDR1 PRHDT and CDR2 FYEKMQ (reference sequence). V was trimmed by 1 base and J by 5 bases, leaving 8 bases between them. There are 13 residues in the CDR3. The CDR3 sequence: CASSLDSLYGYTF. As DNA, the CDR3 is TGTGCCAGCAGCTTAGACAGCCTGTATGGCTACACCTTC. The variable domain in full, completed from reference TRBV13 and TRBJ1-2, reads AAGVIQSPRHLIKEKRETATLKCYPIPRHDTVYWYQQGPGQDPQFLISFYEKMQSDKGSIPDRFSAQQFSDYHSELNMSSLELGDSALYFCASSLDSLYGYTFGSGTRLTVV.

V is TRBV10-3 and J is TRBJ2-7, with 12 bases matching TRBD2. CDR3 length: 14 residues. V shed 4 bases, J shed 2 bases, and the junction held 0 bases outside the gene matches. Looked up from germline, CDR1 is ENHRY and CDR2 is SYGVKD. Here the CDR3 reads CAISGTSGTYEQYF. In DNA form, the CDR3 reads TGTGCCATCAGTGGGACTAGCGGGACCTACGAGCAGTACTTC.

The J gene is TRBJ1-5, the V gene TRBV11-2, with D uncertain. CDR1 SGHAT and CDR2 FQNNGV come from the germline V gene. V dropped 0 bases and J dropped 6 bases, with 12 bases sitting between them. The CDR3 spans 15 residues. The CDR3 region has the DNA TGTGCCAGCAGCTTAGATAGCGGAGGGTTTCAGCCCCAGCATTTT. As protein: CASSLDSGGFQPQHF. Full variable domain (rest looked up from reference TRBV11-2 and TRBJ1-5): EAGVAQSPRYKIIEKRQSVAFWCNPISGHATLYWYQQILGQGPKLLIQFQNNGVVDDSQLPKDRFSAERLKGVDSTLKIQPAKLEDSAVYLCASSLDSGGFQPQHFGDGTRLSIL.

The CDR3 DNA reads TGTGCCAGCAGTTATACGGAGCCTATCGAAAAACTGTTTTTT. Protein sequence: CASSYTEPIEKLFF. The gene calls are TRBV6-5 and TRBJ1-4, with D uncertain. Germline values: CDR1 MNHEY, CDR2 SVGAGI. V shed 3 bases and J shed 8 bases, with 13 bases lying between them. The CDR3 totals 14 residues.

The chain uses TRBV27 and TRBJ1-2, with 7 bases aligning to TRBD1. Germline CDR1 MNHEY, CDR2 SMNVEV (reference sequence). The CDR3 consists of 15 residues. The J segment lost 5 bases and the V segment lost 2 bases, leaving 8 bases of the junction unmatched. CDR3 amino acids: CASSLGGQRQYGYTF. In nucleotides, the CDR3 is TGTGCCAGCAGTTTAGGGGGACAGCGCCAGTATGGCTACACCTTC.

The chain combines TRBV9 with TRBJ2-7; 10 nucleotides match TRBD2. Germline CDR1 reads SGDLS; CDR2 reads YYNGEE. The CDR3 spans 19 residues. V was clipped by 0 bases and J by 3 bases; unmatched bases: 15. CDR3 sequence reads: CASSVGGGLAGDLDYEQYF. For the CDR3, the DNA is TGTGCCAGCAGCGTAGGGGGGGGGCTAGCGGGGGATCTAGACTACGAGCAGTACTTC.

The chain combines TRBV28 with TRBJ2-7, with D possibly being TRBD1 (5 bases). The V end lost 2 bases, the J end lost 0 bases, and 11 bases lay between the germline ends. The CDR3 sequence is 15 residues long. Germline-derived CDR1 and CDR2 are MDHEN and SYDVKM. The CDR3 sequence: CASSLTGRASYEQYF. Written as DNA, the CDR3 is TGTGCCAGCAGTTTAACCGGCAGGGCCTCCTACGAGCAGTACTTC.

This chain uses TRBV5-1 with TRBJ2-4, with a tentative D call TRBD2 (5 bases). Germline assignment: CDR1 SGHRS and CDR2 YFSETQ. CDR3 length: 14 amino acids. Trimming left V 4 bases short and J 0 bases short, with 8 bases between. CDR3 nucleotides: TGCGCCAGCAGCCCGGAGGTAGCCAAAAACATTCAGTACTTC. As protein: CASSPEVAKNIQYF.

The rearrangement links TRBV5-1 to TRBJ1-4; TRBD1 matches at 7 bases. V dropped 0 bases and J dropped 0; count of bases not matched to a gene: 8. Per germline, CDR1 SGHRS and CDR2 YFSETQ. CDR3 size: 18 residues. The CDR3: CASSLEGQGVATNEKLFF. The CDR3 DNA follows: TGCGCCAGCAGCTTGGAAGGGCAGGGGGTTGCAACTAATGAAAAACTGTTTTTT.

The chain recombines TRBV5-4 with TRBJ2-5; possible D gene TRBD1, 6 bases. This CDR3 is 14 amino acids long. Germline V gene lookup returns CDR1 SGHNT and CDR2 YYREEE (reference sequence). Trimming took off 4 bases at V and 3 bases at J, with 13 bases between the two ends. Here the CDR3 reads CASSQQGNKETQYF. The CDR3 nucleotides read TGTGCCAGCAGCCAACAGGGAAACAAAGAGACCCAGTACTTC.

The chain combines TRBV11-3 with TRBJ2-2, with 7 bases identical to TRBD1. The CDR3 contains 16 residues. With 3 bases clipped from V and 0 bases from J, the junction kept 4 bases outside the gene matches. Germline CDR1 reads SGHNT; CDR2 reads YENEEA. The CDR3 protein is CASSLRDSTNTGELFF. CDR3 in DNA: TGTGCCAGCAGCTTGAGGGACAGTACGAACACCGGGGAGCTGTTTTTT.